The clone carrying this T cell receptor beta chain has just a few counts. The V end lost 1 base, the J end lost 2 bases, and 9 bases lay between the germline ends. The germline gives CDR1 SGHNT, CDR2 YENEEA. The CDR3 totals 15 residues. The sample belongs to a study of tumor T cells in aggressive B-cell lymphoma. Here immunoSEQ multiplex PCR was the method, and the copy in TCRdb shows in-frame clones only, minus some. Of some 3,000 clones in the sample, 75% to 85% are singletons; the top ten hold more than 15%. The sequenced sample was tumor tissue. This clonotype originated in an adult with diffuse large B cell lymphoma. Some clones in this sample may be carry-over from other donors' samples. The V call is TRBV11-3, the J call TRBJ2-1; D unresolved. CDR3 protein: CASSLGGGTYNEQFF. The CDR3 DNA follows: TGTGCCAGCAGCTTAGGAGGTGGAACCTACAATGAGCAGTTCTTC.